Included here is one T cell receptor (beta chain) sequence, with context. The germline gives CDR1 SGHVS, CDR2 FNYEAQ. V dropped 2 bases and J dropped 6 bases, with 14 bases sitting between them. The CDR3 runs 14 residues. The data belong to a study of T cells in Graves' hyperthyroidism and ophthalmopathy. Amplification targeted TCR beta CDR3 regions from RNA transcripts. With the HTBI primer set, the TCR CDR3 went through a first round of RT-PCR. Using its own MiXCR run on the multiplex PCR reads, TCRdb lists one record per CDR3 protein. The table lists fewer than 750,000 distinct CDR3 sequences, 46% of them singletons.

This clonotype was sampled from a woman aged 18 to 35 with Graves' hyperthyroidism. This chain links TRBV7-6 with TRBJ2-7, with D tentatively TRBD2 (5 bases). The sequencing sample was made of peripheral blood or thyroid tissue (not recorded which). CDR3 sequence: CASSLRRVLTEQYF. CDR3 in DNA: TGTGCCAGCAGCTTAAGGCGGGTCCTAACCGAGCAGTACTTC.